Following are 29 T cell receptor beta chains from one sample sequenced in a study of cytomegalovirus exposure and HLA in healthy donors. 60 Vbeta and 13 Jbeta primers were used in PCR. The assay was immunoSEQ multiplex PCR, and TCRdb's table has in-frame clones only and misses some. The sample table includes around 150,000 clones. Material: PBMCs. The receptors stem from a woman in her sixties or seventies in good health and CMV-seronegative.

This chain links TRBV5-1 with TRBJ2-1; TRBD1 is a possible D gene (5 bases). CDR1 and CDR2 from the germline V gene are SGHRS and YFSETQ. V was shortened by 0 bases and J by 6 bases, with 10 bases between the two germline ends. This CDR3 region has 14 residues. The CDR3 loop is CASSLAGQGNEQFF. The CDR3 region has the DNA TGCGCCAGCAGCTTGGCCGGTCAGGGCAATGAGCAGTTCTTC.

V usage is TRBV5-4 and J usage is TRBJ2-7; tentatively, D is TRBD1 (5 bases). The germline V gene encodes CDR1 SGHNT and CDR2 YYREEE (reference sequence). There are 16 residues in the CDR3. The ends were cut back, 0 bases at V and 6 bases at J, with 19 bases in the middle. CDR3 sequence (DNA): TGTGCCAGCAGCTTGGCGGGTTCGGCAGGGTCGGCCGAGCAGTACTTC. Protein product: CASSLAGSAGSAEQYF.

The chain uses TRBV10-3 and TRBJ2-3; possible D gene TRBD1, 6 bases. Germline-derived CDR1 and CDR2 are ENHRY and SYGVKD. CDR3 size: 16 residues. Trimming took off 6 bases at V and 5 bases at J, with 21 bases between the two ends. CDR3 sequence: CAIRSQWEGGEDTQYF. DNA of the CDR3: TGTGCCATCAGGTCGCAATGGGAAGGGGGAGAAGATACGCAGTATTTT.

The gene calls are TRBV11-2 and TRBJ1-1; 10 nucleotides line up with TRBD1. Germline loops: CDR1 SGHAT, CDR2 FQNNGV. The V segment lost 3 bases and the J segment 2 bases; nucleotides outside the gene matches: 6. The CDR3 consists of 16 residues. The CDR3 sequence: CASSLGTGDKNTEAFF. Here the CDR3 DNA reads TGTGCCAGCAGCTTGGGGACAGGGGATAAAAACACTGAAGCTTTCTTT.

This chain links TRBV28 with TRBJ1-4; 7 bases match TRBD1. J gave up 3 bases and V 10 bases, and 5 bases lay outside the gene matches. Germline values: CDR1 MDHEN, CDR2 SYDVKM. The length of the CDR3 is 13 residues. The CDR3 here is CATWDRPNEKLFF. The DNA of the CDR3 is TGTGCCACCTGGGACAGACCTAATGAAAAACTGTTTTTT.

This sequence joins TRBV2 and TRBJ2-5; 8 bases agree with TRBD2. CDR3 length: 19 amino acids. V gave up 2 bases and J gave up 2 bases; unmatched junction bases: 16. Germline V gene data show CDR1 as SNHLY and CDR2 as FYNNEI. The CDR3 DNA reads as TGTGCCAGCAGTGAATCCCCCTGGGGTAGCGGGGCAAAGCAAGAGACCCAGTACTTC. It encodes CASSESPWGSGAKQETQYF.

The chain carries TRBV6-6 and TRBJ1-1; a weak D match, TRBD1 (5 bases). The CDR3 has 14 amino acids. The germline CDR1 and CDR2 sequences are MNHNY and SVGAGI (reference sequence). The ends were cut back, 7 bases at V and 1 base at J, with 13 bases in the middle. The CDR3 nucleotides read TGTGCCAGCAATGACAGACTCCCGAACACTGAAGCTTTCTTT. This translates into CASNDRLPNTEAFF.

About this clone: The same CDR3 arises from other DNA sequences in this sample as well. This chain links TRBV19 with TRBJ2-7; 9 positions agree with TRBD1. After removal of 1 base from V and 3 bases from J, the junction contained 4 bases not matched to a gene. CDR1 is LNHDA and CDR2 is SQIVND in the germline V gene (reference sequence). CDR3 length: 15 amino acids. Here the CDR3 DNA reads TGTGCCAGTAGTATAGCCGGGACAGGGAACTACGAGCAGTACTTC. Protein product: CASSIAGTGNYEQYF.

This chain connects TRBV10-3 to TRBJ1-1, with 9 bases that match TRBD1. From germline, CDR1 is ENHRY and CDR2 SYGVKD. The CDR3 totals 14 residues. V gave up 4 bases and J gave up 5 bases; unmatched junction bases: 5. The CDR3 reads CAISGDREVTEAFF. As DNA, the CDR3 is TGTGCCATCAGTGGGGACAGGGAGGTAACTGAAGCTTTCTTT.

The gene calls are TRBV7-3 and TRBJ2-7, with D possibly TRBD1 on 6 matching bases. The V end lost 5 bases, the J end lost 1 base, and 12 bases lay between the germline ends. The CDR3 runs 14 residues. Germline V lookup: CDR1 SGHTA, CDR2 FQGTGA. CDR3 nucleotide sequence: TGTGCCAGCAGCCTAAACAGGGCTTCCTACGAGCAGTACTTC. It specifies CASSLNRASYEQYF.

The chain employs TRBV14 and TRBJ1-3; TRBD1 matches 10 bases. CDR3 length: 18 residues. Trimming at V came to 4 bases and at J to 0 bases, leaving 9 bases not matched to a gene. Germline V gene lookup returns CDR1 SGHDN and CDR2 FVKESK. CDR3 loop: CASSLWTGGPSSGNTIYF. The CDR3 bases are TGTGCCAGCAGCCTCTGGACAGGGGGGCCGAGCTCTGGAAACACCATATATTTT.

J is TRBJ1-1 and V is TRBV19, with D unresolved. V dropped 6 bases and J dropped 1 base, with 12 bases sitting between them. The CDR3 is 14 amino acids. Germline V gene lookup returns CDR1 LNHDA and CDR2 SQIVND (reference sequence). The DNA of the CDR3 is TGTGCCAGTAGGGAACGGGTTTCGAACACTGAAGCTTTCTTT. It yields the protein CASRERVSNTEAFF.

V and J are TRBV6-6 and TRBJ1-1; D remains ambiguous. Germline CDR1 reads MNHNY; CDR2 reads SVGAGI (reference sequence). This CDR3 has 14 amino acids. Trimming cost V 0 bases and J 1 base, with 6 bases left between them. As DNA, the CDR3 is TGTGCCAGCAGTTACTCCGCCGGGAACACTGAAGCTTTCTTT. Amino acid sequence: CASSYSAGNTEAFF.

The CDR3, as DNA: TGTGCCAGCAGTTTATCCCGGGACAGAAATGAAAAACTGTTTTTT. Its translation: CASSLSRDRNEKLFF. The chain recombines TRBV27 with TRBJ1-4, with 7 bases matching TRBD1. Looked up from germline, CDR1 is MNHEY and CDR2 is SMNVEV (reference sequence). The CDR3 totals 15 residues. With 0 bases clipped from V and 5 bases from J, the junction kept 3 bases outside the gene matches.

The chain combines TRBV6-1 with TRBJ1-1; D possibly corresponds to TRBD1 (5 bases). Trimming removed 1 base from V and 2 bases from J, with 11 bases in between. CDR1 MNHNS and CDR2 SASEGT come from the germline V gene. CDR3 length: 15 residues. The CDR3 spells CASSEGAGSNTEAFF. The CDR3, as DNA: TGTGCCAGCAGTGAAGGGGCAGGGTCTAACACTGAAGCTTTCTTT.

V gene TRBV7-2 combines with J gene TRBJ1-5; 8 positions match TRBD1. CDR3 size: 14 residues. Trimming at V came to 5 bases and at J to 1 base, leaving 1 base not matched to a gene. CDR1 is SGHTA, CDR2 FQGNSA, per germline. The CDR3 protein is CASSRTGSNQPQHF. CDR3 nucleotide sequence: TGTGCCAGCAGCCGGACAGGGAGCAATCAGCCCCAGCATTTT. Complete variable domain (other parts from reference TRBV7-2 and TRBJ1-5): GAGVSQSPSNKVTEKGKDVELRCDPISGHTALYWYRQSLGQGLEFLIYFQGNSAPDKSGLPSDRFSAERTGGSVSTLTIQRTQQEDSAVYLCASSRTGSNQPQHFGDGTRLSIL.

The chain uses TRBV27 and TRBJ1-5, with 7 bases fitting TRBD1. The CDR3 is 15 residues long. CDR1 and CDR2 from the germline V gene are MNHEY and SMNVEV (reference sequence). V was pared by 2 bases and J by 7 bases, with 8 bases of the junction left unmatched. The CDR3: CASSLASGGYQPQHF. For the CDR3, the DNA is TGTGCCAGCAGTTTAGCCTCAGGGGGTTACCAGCCCCAGCATTTT.

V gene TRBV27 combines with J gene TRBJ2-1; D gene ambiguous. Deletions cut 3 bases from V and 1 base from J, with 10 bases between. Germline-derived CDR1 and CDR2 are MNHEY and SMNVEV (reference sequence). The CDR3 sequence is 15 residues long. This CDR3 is CASSFTFQSYNEQFF. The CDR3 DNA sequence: TGTGCCAGCAGTTTCACATTCCAATCCTACAATGAGCAGTTCTTC.

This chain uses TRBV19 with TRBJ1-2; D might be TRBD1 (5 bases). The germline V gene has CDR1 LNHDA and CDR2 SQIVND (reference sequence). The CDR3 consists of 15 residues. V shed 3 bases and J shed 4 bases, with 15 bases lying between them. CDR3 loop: CASSMRSQGSYGYTF. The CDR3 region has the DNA TGTGCCAGTAGTATGAGGTCGCAGGGAAGCTATGGCTACACCTTC.

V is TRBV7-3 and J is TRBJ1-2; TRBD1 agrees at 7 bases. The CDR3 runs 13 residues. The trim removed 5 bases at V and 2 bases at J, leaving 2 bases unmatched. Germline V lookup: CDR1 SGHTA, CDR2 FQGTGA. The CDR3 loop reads CASSPQGNYGYTF. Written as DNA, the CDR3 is TGTGCCAGCAGCCCACAGGGGAACTATGGCTACACCTTC.

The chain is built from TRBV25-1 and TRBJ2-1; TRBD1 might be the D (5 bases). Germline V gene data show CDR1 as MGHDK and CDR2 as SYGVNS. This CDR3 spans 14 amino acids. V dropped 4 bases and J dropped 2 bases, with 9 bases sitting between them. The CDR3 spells CASSAGWAYNEQFF. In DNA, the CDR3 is TGTGCCAGCAGTGCAGGGTGGGCCTACAATGAGCAGTTCTTC.

The CDR3 coding sequence is TGTGCCAGCAGCCAAGGAGGTTTGCAGGGACAGGGACTTTATGGCTACACCTTC. This translates into CASSQGGLQGQGLYGYTF. The gene calls are TRBV14 and TRBJ1-2, with 9 positions matching TRBD1. Germline V gene lookup returns CDR1 SGHDN and CDR2 FVKESK. Losses at the gene ends were 1 base for V and 5 bases for J; bases not matched to a gene: 14. CDR3 length equals 18 residues.

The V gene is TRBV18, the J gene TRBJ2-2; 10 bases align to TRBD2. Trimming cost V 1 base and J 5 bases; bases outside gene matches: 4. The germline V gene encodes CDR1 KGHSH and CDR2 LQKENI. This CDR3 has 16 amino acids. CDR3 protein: CASSPLLAGGTGELFF. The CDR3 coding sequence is TGTGCCAGCTCACCACTTTTAGCGGGAGGAACCGGGGAGCTGTTTTTT. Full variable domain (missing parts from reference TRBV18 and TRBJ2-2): NAGVMQNPRHLVRRRGQEARLRCSPMKGHSHVYWYRQLPEEGLKFMVYLQKENIIDESGMPKERFSAEFPKEGPSILRIQQVVRGDSAAYFCASSPLLAGGTGELFFGEGSRLTVL.

Here the CDR3 reads CASSLQGASGNTIYF. Here the CDR3 DNA reads TGTGCCAGCAGCCTTCAGGGGGCTTCTGGAAACACCATATATTTT. The V call is TRBV7-3, the J call TRBJ1-3, with 8 bases aligning to TRBD1. This CDR3 is built from 15 residues. The germline CDR1 and CDR2 sequences are SGHTA and FQGTGA. The J segment lost 1 base and the V segment lost 5 bases, leaving 4 bases of the junction unmatched. The complete variable domain, with remaining parts taken from reference TRBV7-3 and TRBJ1-3, reads GAGVSQTPSNKVTEKGKYVELRCDPISGHTALYWYRQSLGQGPEFLIYFQGTGAADDSGLPNDRFFAVRPEGSVSTLKIQRTERGDSAVYLCASSLQGASGNTIYFGEGSWLTVV.

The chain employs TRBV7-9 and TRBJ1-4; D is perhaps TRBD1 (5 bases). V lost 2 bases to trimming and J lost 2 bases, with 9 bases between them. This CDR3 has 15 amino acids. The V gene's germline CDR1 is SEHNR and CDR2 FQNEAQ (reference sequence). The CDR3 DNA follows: TGTGCCAGCAGCTTACTGGGGCAGACTAATGAAAAACTGTTTTTT. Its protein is CASSLLGQTNEKLFF.

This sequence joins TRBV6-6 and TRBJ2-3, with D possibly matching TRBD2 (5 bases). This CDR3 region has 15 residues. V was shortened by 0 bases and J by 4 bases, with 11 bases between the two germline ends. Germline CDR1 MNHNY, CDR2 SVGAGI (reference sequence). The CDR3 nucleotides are TGTGCCAGCAGTTACTCAGGAGGATTAGCAGATACGCAGTATTTT. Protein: CASSYSGGLADTQYF.

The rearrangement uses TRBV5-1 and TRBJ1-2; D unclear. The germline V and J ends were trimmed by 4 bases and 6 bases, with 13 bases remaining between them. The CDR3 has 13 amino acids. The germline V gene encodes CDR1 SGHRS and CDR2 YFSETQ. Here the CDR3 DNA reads TGCGCCAGCAGCCAATCTATCGGGGATGGCTACACCTTC. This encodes CASSQSIGDGYTF.

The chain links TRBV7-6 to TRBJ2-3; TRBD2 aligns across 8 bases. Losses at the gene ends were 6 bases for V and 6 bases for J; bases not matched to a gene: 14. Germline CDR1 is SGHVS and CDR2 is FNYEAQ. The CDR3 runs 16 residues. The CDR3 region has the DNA TGTGCCAGCAGTACCCAGCGGCTAGCGGGTGGGGATACGCAGTATTTT. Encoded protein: CASSTQRLAGGDTQYF.

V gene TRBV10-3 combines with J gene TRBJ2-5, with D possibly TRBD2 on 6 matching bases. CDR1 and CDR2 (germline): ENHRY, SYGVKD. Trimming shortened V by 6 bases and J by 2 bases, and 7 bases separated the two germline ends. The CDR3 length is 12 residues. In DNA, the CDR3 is TGTGCCATCAGCGGACTACAAGAGACCCAGTACTTC. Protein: CAISGLQETQYF.